This T cell receptor (beta chain) stems from a study of human T cells and chemical hapten exposure. Turning to the study itself: The patient population, which was mostly female, had alopecia areata, totalis or universalis.

Time point: pre-sensitization, week 0. Treatment meaning: therapeutic diphenylcyclopropenone sensitization with weekly scalp DPC. TCRdb fed the RACE reads into MiXCR, producing one record per CDR3 protein. The data hold more than 50,000 distinct CDR3 sequences, with approximately 7% observed a single time. CDR3 length equals 16 residues. The V segment lost 8 bases and the J segment 6 bases; nucleotides outside the gene matches: 15. Germline V lookup: CDR1 SNHLY, CDR2 FYNNEI. This clonotype was seen only a few times. Its cognate antigen is unknown. Study-wide results and caveats: With regard to DPC sensitization, TCRs above 1 in 1000 frequency did not change.

This specimen was whole blood, taken in connection with sensitization to the hapten diphenylcyclopropenone (DPC). The source of this sequence is a woman aged 25 to 45 with alopecia areata. Some clones in this sample may be carry-over from other donors' samples. The genes are TRBV2 and TRBJ2-3, with TRBD2 matching 9 bases. The CDR3 reads CASVQFSGGPRDTQYF. The CDR3 DNA reads as TGTGCCAGCGTACAATTTAGCGGGGGCCCCCGTGATACGCAGTATTTT.